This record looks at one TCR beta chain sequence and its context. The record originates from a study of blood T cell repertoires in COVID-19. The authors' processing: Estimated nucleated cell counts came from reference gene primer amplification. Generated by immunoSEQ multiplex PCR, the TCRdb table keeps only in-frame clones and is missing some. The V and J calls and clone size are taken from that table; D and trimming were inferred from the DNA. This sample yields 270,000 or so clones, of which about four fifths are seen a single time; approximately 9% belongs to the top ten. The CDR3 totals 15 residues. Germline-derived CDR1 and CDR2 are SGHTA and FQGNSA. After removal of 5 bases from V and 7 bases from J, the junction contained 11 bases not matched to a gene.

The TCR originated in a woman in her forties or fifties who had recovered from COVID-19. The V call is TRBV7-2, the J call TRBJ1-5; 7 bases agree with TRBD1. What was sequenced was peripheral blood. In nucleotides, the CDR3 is TGTGCCAGCAGCCTCGACAGGGCGGCTTCCCAGCCCCAGCATTTT. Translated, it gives CASSLDRAASQPQHF.